What follows are 9 T cell receptor beta chains derived from one specimen sequenced in a study of blood T cell repertoires in COVID-19. Profiled with immunoSEQ multiplex PCR; TCRdb holds only in-frame clones, not every one. The sample holds 250,000 to 300,000 clones, approximately 91% seen once. The sample consisted of peripheral blood. The source is a woman in her thirties with acute or convalescent COVID-19.

This rearrangement joins TRBV19 to TRBJ2-2; D call uncertain. The CDR3 totals 18 residues. Trimming took 6 bases from V and 1 from J, leaving 21 bases between them. The germline V gene encodes CDR1 LNHDA and CDR2 SQIVND (reference sequence). CDR3 in DNA: TGTGCCAGTAGCTCCTATTCAGTTAGACTCGAGAACACCGGGGAGCTGTTTTTT. Residues: CASSSYSVRLENTGELFF.

The V call is TRBV19, the J call TRBJ2-7, with 9 nucleotides matching TRBD2. V shed 6 bases, J shed 1 base, and the junction held 4 bases outside the gene matches. This CDR3 has 14 residues. The germline CDR1 and CDR2 sequences are LNHDA and SQIVND (reference sequence). CDR3 coding DNA: TGTGCCAGTAGGAACCTAGCGGGATCCTACGAGCAGTACTTC. Its translation: CASRNLAGSYEQYF.

The chain employs TRBV19 and TRBJ2-7; D ambiguous. CDR1 is LNHDA and CDR2 is SQIVND in the germline V gene (reference sequence). This CDR3 is 13 amino acids long. Trimming stripped 5 bases from V and 2 bases from J, with 10 bases between. Written as DNA, the CDR3 is TGTGCCAGTAGTCCAACAGTGGCCTACGAGCAGTACTTC. This gives the protein CASSPTVAYEQYF.

The chain links TRBV27 to TRBJ2-1, with 8 bases identical to TRBD1. The trim removed 10 bases at V and 9 bases at J, leaving 14 bases unmatched. The V gene's germline CDR1 is MNHEY and CDR2 SMNVEV (reference sequence). The CDR3 has 14 residues. The CDR3 region is CAIMTLRGRSEQFF. CDR3 in DNA: TGTGCCATCATGACCCTCAGGGGGCGAAGTGAGCAGTTCTTC.

V gene TRBV24-1 combines with J gene TRBJ1-5; 10 nucleotides match TRBD1. V trimming: 2 bases; J trimming: 2 bases; junction bases outside the gene matches: 8. The CDR3 loop spans 18 amino acids. Germline CDR1 and CDR2: KGHDR and SFDVKD. CDR3: CATSDSRDRGIGNQPQHF. DNA of the CDR3: TGTGCCACCAGTGATTCTAGGGACAGGGGAATAGGCAATCAGCCCCAGCATTTT.

V is TRBV15 and J is TRBJ1-2; 7 positions match TRBD1. CDR3 length: 15 residues. Germline CDR1 and CDR2: LNHNV and YYDKDF (reference sequence). V shed 0 bases and J 4 bases; nucleotides not matched to a gene: 5. For the CDR3, the DNA is TGTGCCACCAGCAGAGATCTCGACAGGGTCTATGGCTACACCTTC. Amino acid sequence: CATSRDLDRVYGYTF.

This CDR3 reads CASSTVDKGGTGELFF. CDR3 nucleotides: TGTGCCAGCAGCACCGTGGACAAGGGGGGGACCGGGGAGCTGTTTTTT. The chain employs TRBV21-1 and TRBJ2-2; the table calls TRBD2, which could not be checked here. TRBV21-1 is labeled a pseudogene. The CDR3 totals 16 residues.

This clone was observed a handful of times. The chain recombines TRBV15 with TRBJ2-4; D possibly corresponds to TRBD2 (7 bases). Trimming pared 3 bases from V and 3 bases from J, leaving 15 bases between. Germline V gene sequence: CDR1 LNHNV, CDR2 YYDKDF (reference sequence). The length of the CDR3 is 16 residues. CDR3 sequence reads: CATSRGGGWGKNIQYF. The CDR3 DNA follows: TGTGCCACCAGCAGGGGAGGGGGATGGGGCAAAAACATTCAGTACTTC.

V usage is TRBV6-2 or TRBV6-3 and J usage is TRBJ1-2; D may be TRBD1 (5 bases). From germline, CDR1 is MNHEY and CDR2 SVGEGT. This CDR3 has 15 residues. V was pared by 6 bases and J by 8 bases, with 22 bases between. This CDR3 reads CASSQLSRGLRGYTF. CDR3 DNA sequence: TGTGCCAGCAGCCAGCTCAGTCGGGGGTTGCGGGGCTACACCTTC.